This entry features one T cell receptor (beta chain) sequence. The antigen remains unidentified. This sample is drawn from a study of monozygotic twins with inflammatory bowel disease. Whole-study results and caveats: Data gave no support to a single strong signal or clonotype associated with IBD. Clonotypes shared with others were fewer in IBD patients than in healthy twins, especially with disease activity. Among IBD patients, TCRbeta diversity (inverse Simpson) was lower than in healthy co-twins.

The CDR3 loop spans 15 amino acids. Germline values: CDR1 SGHTA, CDR2 FQGTGA. TCRdb reanalyzed the 5' RACE reads, giving one entry per CDR3 protein sequence and no DNA. The repertoire table contains about 150,000 distinct CDR3 sequences. Source material: blood. This sequence originates from a human donor with ulcerative colitis or Crohn's disease, or a healthy co-twin of an affected twin (not recorded which). The chain is built from TRBV7-3 and TRBJ2-5; the TCRdb call, TRBD1, lacks DNA for checking. CDR3 amino acids: CASSLLGAREETQYF.